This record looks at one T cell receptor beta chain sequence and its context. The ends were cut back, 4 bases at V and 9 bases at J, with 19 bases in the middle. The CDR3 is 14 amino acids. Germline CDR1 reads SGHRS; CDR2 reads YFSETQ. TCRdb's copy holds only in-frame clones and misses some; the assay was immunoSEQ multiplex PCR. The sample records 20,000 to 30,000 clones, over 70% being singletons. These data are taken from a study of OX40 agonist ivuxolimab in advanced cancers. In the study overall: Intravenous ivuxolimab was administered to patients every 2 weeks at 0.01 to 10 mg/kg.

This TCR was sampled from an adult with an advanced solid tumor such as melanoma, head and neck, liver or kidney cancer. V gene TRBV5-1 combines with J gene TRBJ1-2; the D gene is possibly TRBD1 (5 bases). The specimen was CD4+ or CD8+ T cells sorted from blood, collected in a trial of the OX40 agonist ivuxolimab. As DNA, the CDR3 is TGCGCCAGCAGCGTTGGGACTGACCGTCTCCGCTACACCTTC. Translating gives CASSVGTDRLRYTF.